Detailed here is one T cell receptor (beta chain). The study ran its PCR with 60 Vbeta and 13 Jbeta primers. Authors' analysis steps: About 83 million unique TCR beta chains, 9 million to 14 million shared, were counted in a later analysis. Repertoires were generated with immunoSEQ multiplex PCR, while TCRdb's copy carries only in-frame clones and drops some. That table supplies the V and J calls and clone size; D and trimming were determined from the DNA. The data hold roughly 200,000 clones, with 78% observed a single time. This sample was taken from a study of cytomegalovirus exposure and HLA in healthy donors. Whole-study context: Earlier, about 180 million T cells were analyzed, and some 120 million unique TCR beta sequences were found among them.

Likely unrecorded immune exposures existed in these nominally healthy donors. Germline V CDR1 and CDR2: SGHTA, FQGNSA. V was clipped by 4 bases and J by 8 bases; unmatched bases: 8. CDR3 length: 14 residues. The sequenced sample was PBMCs. This TCR was sampled from a woman younger than 45 in good health and CMV-seropositive. The gene calls are TRBV7-2 and TRBJ2-7; TRBD2 agrees at 10 bases. The CDR3 loop is CASSWTSGRAQQYF. CDR3 nucleotide sequence: TGTGCCAGCAGCTGGACTAGCGGAAGGGCTCAGCAGTACTTC.